The entry below gives a single T cell receptor beta chain sequence along with its context. The data originate from a study of shared clonotypes between healthy human individuals. Assay runs were performed at deep level. Each subset's genomic DNA was shared equally among a number of immunoSEQ plates. DNA from unsorted PBMC was sequenced on ten immunoSEQ deep assay plates. Only in-frame clones appear in the TCRdb table, and some are missing; sequencing was by immunoSEQ multiplex PCR. The sample has about 480,000 clones, 70% to 80% seen once. Genomic DNA for unsorted samples was obtained from 70 million to 100 million PBMCs. V lost 6 bases to trimming and J lost 3 bases, with 18 bases between them. The CDR3 loop spans 15 amino acids. CDR1 is SGDLS, CDR2 YYNGEE, per germline.

The clonotype was recovered from a middle-aged woman in good health. Some clones in this sample may be carry-over from other donors' samples. The genes are TRBV9 and TRBJ1-2; possible D gene TRBD1, 5 bases. The sequenced material came from PBMCs. CDR3 bases: TGTGCCAGCACCCCCGCCGGGGGGACCTACTATGGCTACACCTTC. This sequence encodes CASTPAGGTYYGYTF. The full variable domain, completed using reference TRBV9 and TRBJ1-2, is DSGVTQTPKHLITATGQRVTLRCSPRSGDLSVYWYQQSLDQGLQFLIQYYNGEERAKGNILERFSAQQFPDLHSELNLSSLELGDSALYFCASTPAGGTYYGYTFGSGTRLTVV.